The 16 T cell receptor beta chains reported below all come from one sample, sequenced in a study of T cell changes during pregnancy in multiple sclerosis (dated by TCRdb to the late 2010s). Library creation used the immunoSEQ multiplex PCR assay. In TCRdb, the immuneACCESS table is reduced to in-frame sequences with V and J assigned. These tables do not hold every clone; where another copy was compared, an unresolved V gene accounts for under half, and the others remain unexplained. The sample yields roughly 48,000 clones; around 92% were counted once. Roughly 0.91% of the sample is in the top ten clones. Sequencing used CD4+ T cells from peripheral blood mononuclear cells, obtained in the second trimester of pregnancy. The receptors come from a female donor in good health, enrolled as a control in a pregnancy study.

This sequence joins TRBV25-1 and TRBJ1-2; D is possibly TRBD1 (6 bases). Trimming removed 4 bases at V and 4 bases at J, with 13 bases between. The length of the CDR3 is 14 residues. Germline CDR1 reads MGHDK; CDR2 reads SYGVNS. As DNA, the CDR3 is TGTGCCAGCAGTGGCAATACAGGGACCTATGGCTACACCTTC. Amino acid sequence: CASSGNTGTYGYTF.

The chain couples TRBV7-9 to TRBJ2-3; 11 bases are a match to TRBD2. There are 17 residues in the CDR3. Per germline, CDR1 SEHNR and CDR2 FQNEAQ (reference sequence). V was pared by 5 bases and J by 1 base, with 8 bases of the junction left unmatched. The CDR3 coding sequence is TGTGCCAGCAGCCCCGGGACTAGCGGTATCGGCACAGATACGCAGTATTTT. Translated, it gives CASSPGTSGIGTDTQYF.

This sequence joins TRBV5-1 and TRBJ2-1; D not certain. The length of the CDR3 is 14 residues. V lost 0 bases and J lost 8, with 12 bases in between. Germline CDR1 and CDR2: SGHRS and YFSETQ. CDR3 coding DNA: TGCGCCAGCAGCTTGGTCTCGTTTAGTGATGAGCAGTTCTTC. Translated: CASSLVSFSDEQFF. The variable domain in full, with the rest retrieved from reference TRBV5-1 and TRBJ2-1, is KAGVTQTPRYLIKTRGQQVTLSCSPISGHRSVSWYQQTPGQGLQFLFEYFSETQRNKGNFPGRFSGRQFSNSRSEMNVSTLELGDSALYLCASSLVSFSDEQFFGPGTRLTVL.

There are a few counts of this clone. The CDR3 bases are TGTGCCAGCAGTTCAGGATTAAATCAGCCCCAGCATTTT. Amino acids: CASSSGLNQPQHF. The rearrangement joins TRBV27 to TRBJ1-5, with D unclear. V lost 4 bases and J lost 4, with 8 bases in between. CDR1 and CDR2 from the germline V gene are MNHEY and SMNVEV (reference sequence). The CDR3 spans 13 residues.

This chain joins TRBV7-8 and TRBJ1-1; D gene uncertain. CDR3 length equals 12 residues. CDR1 and CDR2 from the germline V gene are SGHVS and FQNEAQ. Deletions cut 4 bases from V and 1 base from J, with 4 bases between. The CDR3 DNA reads TGTGCCAGCAGCTCATCGAACACTGAAGCTTTCTTT. It encodes CASSSSNTEAFF.

The rearrangement joins TRBV2 to TRBJ2-3, with 10 bases lining up with TRBD2. V trimming: 6 bases; J trimming: 0 bases; junction bases outside the gene matches: 3. The CDR3 contains 15 residues. CDR1 SNHLY and CDR2 FYNNEI come from the germline V gene. CDR3 protein: CASRGLAASTDTQYF. The CDR3, as DNA: TGTGCCAGCAGAGGACTAGCGGCTAGCACAGATACGCAGTATTTT.

With regard to this clone: One end of the junction is discordant with germline, which a read error may explain. This chain links TRBV7-7 with TRBJ1-2, with D unresolved. The CDR3 consists of 17 residues. The germline gives CDR1 SSHAT, CDR2 FNYEAQ (reference sequence). The CDR3 sequence: CASSFSGGPGKDYGYTF. CDR3 nucleotide sequence: TGTGCTAGCAGCTTCTCTGGAGGGCCAGGAAAGGATTATGGCTACACCTTC.

This chain joins TRBV28 and TRBJ2-1; unclear D gene. Germline assignment: CDR1 MDHEN and CDR2 SYDVKM. This CDR3 is 16 amino acids long. V lost 4 bases and J 2 bases, leaving 15 bases between the germline ends. CDR3 DNA sequence: TGTGCCAGCAGTTCCCACAGCCCCCGTACCTACAATGAGCAGTTCTTC. It codes for CASSSHSPRTYNEQFF. The variable domain in full, completed from reference TRBV28 and TRBJ2-1, reads DVKVTQSSRYLVKRTGEKVFLECVQDMDHENMFWYRQDPGLGLRLIYFSYDVKMKEKGDIPEGYSVSREKKERFSLILESASTNQTSMYLCASSSHSPRTYNEQFFGPGTRLTVL.

This clone showed up just a few times. The V and J genes are TRBV10-1 and TRBJ2-1; D unclear. CDR3 length equals 13 residues. Germline V lookup: CDR1 WNHNN, CDR2 SYGVQD (reference sequence). Trimming shortened V by 6 bases and J by 4 bases, and 10 bases separated the two germline ends. The chain's CDR3 is CASSSRDYNEQFF. The DNA for the CDR3 is TGCGCCAGCAGCTCGAGAGATTACAATGAGCAGTTCTTC.

This chain uses TRBV28 with TRBJ2-7, with 12 bases identical to TRBD1. Per the germline V gene, CDR1 is MDHEN and CDR2 is SYDVKM. The V gene end was trimmed by 5 bases and the J gene end by 3 bases; junction bases not matched to a gene: 8. The CDR3 is made up of 16 amino acids. The CDR3 nucleotides are TGTGCCAGCAGTCCCCCGGGACAGGGGGCGGTCTACGAGCAGTACTTC. This encodes CASSPPGQGAVYEQYF. The variable domain in full, completed from reference TRBV28 and TRBJ2-7, reads DVKVTQSSRYLVKRTGEKVFLECVQDMDHENMFWYRQDPGLGLRLIYFSYDVKMKEKGDIPEGYSVSREKKERFSLILESASTNQTSMYLCASSPPGQGAVYEQYFGPGTRLTVT.

This chain links TRBV11-2 with TRBJ1-5; TRBD1 aligns across 7 bases. V shed 5 bases, J shed 2 bases, and the junction held 3 bases outside the gene matches. The CDR3 consists of 14 residues. Germline V gene lookup returns CDR1 SGHAT and CDR2 FQNNGV. The CDR3 sequence is CASSPTGGNQPQHF. The CDR3 region has the DNA TGTGCCAGCAGCCCAACAGGGGGCAATCAGCCCCAGCATTTT.

V gene TRBV27 combines with J gene TRBJ2-7, with TRBD1 matching 9 bases. The J segment lost 0 bases and the V segment lost 5 bases, leaving 8 bases of the junction unmatched. This CDR3 is 16 amino acids long. The germline gives CDR1 MNHEY, CDR2 SMNVEV (reference sequence). The CDR3 spells CASSPSGTGSSYEQYF. The CDR3 DNA sequence: TGTGCCAGCAGTCCGTCCGGGACAGGGAGCTCCTACGAGCAGTACTTC.

This chain joins TRBV29-1 and TRBJ2-1, with 8 bases that match TRBD1. V gave up 4 bases and J gave up 3 bases; unmatched junction bases: 14. Germline CDR1 and CDR2: SQVTM and ANQGSEA. The length of the CDR3 is 17 residues. As DNA, the CDR3 is TGCAGCGTTGCGGGACAGGAATTACAGTTTCTCTACAATGAGCAGTTCTTC. Translation: CSVAGQELQFLYNEQFF.

The J gene is TRBJ1-2, the V gene TRBV29-1; D might be TRBD1 (5 bases). Germline CDR1 SQVTM, CDR2 ANQGSEA. The CDR3 has 11 amino acids. Trimming left V 5 bases short and J 8 bases short, with 12 bases between. CDR3 region: CSVQRQGGYTF. The CDR3 DNA is TGCAGCGTTCAAAGGCAGGGCGGCTACACCTTC.

The V call is TRBV10-3, the J call TRBJ1-2, with D maybe TRBD1 (6 bases). V was clipped by 5 bases and J by 8 bases, with 12 bases between them. This CDR3 has 12 amino acids. Germline V gene sequence: CDR1 ENHRY, CDR2 SYGVKD. As DNA, the CDR3 is TGTGCCATCAGTCGGACAGACCTGGGCTACACCTTC. Protein: CAISRTDLGYTF.

The genes are TRBV30 and TRBJ2-5; TRBD1 might be the D (6 bases). This CDR3 contains 14 residues. V lost 1 base to trimming and J lost 3 bases, with 12 bases between them. Germline V lookup: CDR1 GTSNPN, CDR2 SVGIG (reference sequence). CDR3 nucleotide sequence: TGTGCCTGGAGTGCTACAGGGCTAGAAGAGACCCAGTACTTC. Translating gives CAWSATGLEETQYF.